The 22 T cell receptor beta chains below all came from one sample that was sequenced in a study of OX40 agonist ivuxolimab in advanced cancers. The protocol was immunoSEQ multiplex PCR, while the TCRdb copy is restricted to in-frame clones and leaves out a portion. The sample shows some 30,000 clones, 74% of them seen only once. This specimen consisted of CD4+ or CD8+ T cells sorted from blood, obtained in a trial of the OX40 agonist ivuxolimab. The receptors shown here come from an adult with an advanced solid tumor such as melanoma, head and neck, liver or kidney cancer.

The chain joins TRBV15 to TRBJ1-2; D might be TRBD1 (6 bases). CDR3 length equals 14 residues. CDR1 is LNHNV, CDR2 YYDKDF, per germline (reference sequence). The V and J ends lost 5 bases and 2 bases respectively, with 12 bases between them. The CDR3 spells CATSRQVPNYGYTF. The CDR3 DNA reads TGTGCCACCAGCCGACAGGTTCCAAACTATGGCTACACCTTC.

This clone was seen a handful of times. The rearrangement joins TRBV15 to TRBJ2-2; D unclear. Germline V lookup: CDR1 LNHNV, CDR2 YYDKDF (reference sequence). This CDR3 comprises 14 residues. The V and J ends lost 0 bases and 4 bases respectively, with 6 bases between them. CDR3 DNA: TGTGCCACCAGCAGAGATACGGGCACCGGGGAGCTGTTTTTT. Its protein product is CATSRDTGTGELFF.

The chain is built from TRBV29-1 and TRBJ1-5; 9 bases are shared with TRBD1. The CDR3 consists of 15 residues. CDR1 and CDR2 (germline): SQVTM, ANQGSEA. J lost 2 bases, V lost 7 bases, and 9 bases had no gene match. For the CDR3, the DNA is TGCAGCGCCCAATCCGGGACAGGGCGCAATCAGCCCCAGCATTTT. Amino acid sequence: CSAQSGTGRNQPQHF.

This clone has a handful of counts. The chain combines TRBV6-5 with TRBJ2-7; unclear D gene. The CDR3 contains 10 residues. Per the germline V gene, CDR1 is MNHEY and CDR2 is SVGAGI. Written as DNA, the CDR3 is TGTGTAGGGTGTACCTACGAGCAGTACGTC. It is translated as CVGCTYEQYV.

This chain joins TRBV29-1 and TRBJ2-7; perhaps TRBD1 as D (6 bases). The CDR3 extends over 11 amino acids. CDR1 is SQVTM and CDR2 is ANQGSEA in the germline V gene. V lost 7 bases and J 10 bases, leaving 17 bases between the germline ends. The DNA of the CDR3 is TGCAGCGGGGTCGAAGGGGGATCACAGTACGTC. This encodes CSGVEGGSQYV.

The rearrangement joins TRBV5-1 to TRBJ2-2; 9 bases agree with TRBD2. Germline values: CDR1 SGHRS, CDR2 YFSETQ. With V trimmed by 0 bases and J by 4 bases, 1 base remained unmatched. CDR3 length: 15 amino acids. For the CDR3, the DNA is TGCGCCAGCAGCTTGGGACTAGCGGCCACCGGGGAGCTGTTTTTT. Protein sequence: CASSLGLAATGELFF.

The chain uses TRBV6-5 and TRBJ2-3, with D perhaps TRBD2 (6 bases). Germline V lookup: CDR1 MNHEY, CDR2 SVGAGI. The CDR3 runs to 14 residues. With 5 bases removed from V and 4 bases from J, the gap between germline ends came to 13 bases. CDR3 bases: TGTGCCAGCAGTCGTAGCGGTAACCCAGATACGCAGTATTTT. It encodes CASSRSGNPDTQYF.

The sample holds one count of this clone. The V call is TRBV4-1, the J call TRBJ1-1; 7 bases are a match to TRBD1. CDR1 is MGHRA, CDR2 YSYEKL, per germline. This CDR3 is 16 amino acids long. V was pared by 2 bases and J by 5 bases, with 11 bases of the junction left unmatched. Here the CDR3 DNA reads TGCGCCAGCAGCCAAAACAGACAGGGAAGGGAGACTGAAGCTTTCTTT. It translates to CASSQNRQGRETEAFF.

This sequence joins TRBV7-9 and TRBJ1-4; D perhaps matches TRBD1 (6 bases). V was cut by 8 bases and J by 0 bases, with 10 bases left in between. This CDR3 spans 14 amino acids. From germline, CDR1 is SEHNR and CDR2 FQNEAQ (reference sequence). This CDR3 is CASAGASTNEKLFF. DNA for the CDR3: TGTGCCAGCGCGGGGGCCTCAACTAATGAAAAACTGTTTTTT.

The rearrangement uses TRBV7-9 and TRBJ1-6; D gene unclear. Germline CDR1 and CDR2: SEHNR and FQNEAQ (reference sequence). V was pared by 3 bases and J by 5 bases, with 2 bases between. The CDR3 covers 12 residues. The CDR3 protein is CASSFNNSPLHF. Written as DNA, the CDR3 is TGTGCCAGCAGCTTCAATAATTCACCCCTCCACTTT. Looking up the rest from reference TRBV7-9 and TRBJ1-6 gives the full variable domain: DTGVSQNPRHKITKRGQNVTFRCDPISEHNRLYWYRQTLGQGPEFLTYFQNEAQLEKSRLLSDRFSAERPKGSFSTLEIQRTEQGDSAMYLCASSFNNSPLHFGNGTRLTVT.

Concerning this clone itself: One end of the junction varies from germline; a read error may be responsible. The J gene is TRBJ2-3, the V gene TRBV7-2, with D maybe TRBD1 (6 bases). Germline V gene sequence: CDR1 SGHTA, CDR2 FQGNSA. There are 14 residues in the CDR3. CDR3 region: CASSVAQGIDTQYF. DNA for the CDR3: TGTGCCAGCAGCGTAGCACAGGGAATAGATACGCAGTATTTT.

CDR3 loop: CASSDRTGGVETQYF. CDR3 coding DNA: TGTGCCAGCAGCGACCGGACAGGGGGCGTCGAGACCCAGTACTTC. The J gene is TRBJ2-5, the V gene TRBV5-8; TRBD1 matches 11 bases. In germline, CDR1 is SGHTS, CDR2 YDEGEE. After removal of 4 bases from V and 5 bases from J, the junction contained 7 bases not matched to a gene. The CDR3 loop spans 15 amino acids. The variable domain in full, completed from reference TRBV5-8 and TRBJ2-5, reads EAGVTQSPTHLIKTRGQQATLRCSPISGHTSVYWYQQALGLGLQFLLWYDEGEERNRGNFPPRFSGRQFPNYSSELNVNALELEDSALYLCASSDRTGGVETQYFGPGTRLLVL.

The chain employs TRBV6-5 and TRBJ1-6, with 8 bases fitting TRBD1. Per germline, CDR1 MNHEY and CDR2 SVGAGI. J was trimmed by 14 bases and V by 6 bases; bases with no gene match: 6. The CDR3 is 12 amino acids. CDR3 sequence reads: CASRSGGITLHF. CDR3 DNA sequence: TGTGCCAGCAGGTCAGGGGGCATTACCCTCCACTTT.

This rearrangement joins TRBV11-2 to TRBJ2-3; 7 bases are a match to TRBD2. There are 15 residues in the CDR3. The V gene's germline CDR1 is SGHAT and CDR2 FQNNGV. Trimming took 3 bases from V and 3 from J; bases not matched to a gene: 6. The DNA for the CDR3 is TGTGCCAGCAGCTTTTCTCCTAGCGGTACAGATACGCAGTATTTT. Protein product: CASSFSPSGTDTQYF.

The chain joins TRBV5-8 to TRBJ1-5, with 10 bases fitting TRBD1. This CDR3 contains 15 residues. With 4 bases clipped from V and 3 bases from J, the junction kept 4 bases outside the gene matches. The germline V gene has CDR1 SGHTS and CDR2 YDEGEE. The chain's CDR3 is CASSRTGGINQPQHF. DNA for the CDR3: TGTGCCAGCAGCCGGACAGGGGGTATCAATCAGCCCCAGCATTTT.

This clone has more than one count but fewer than ten. The rearrangement links TRBV4-1 to TRBJ1-1; D remains unclear. The CDR3 runs 12 residues. V lost 1 base and J lost 11, with 11 bases in between. Germline V gives CDR1 MGHRA, CDR2 YSYEKL. CDR3 nucleotides: TGCGCCAGCAGCCAAGTAGGCTTGCTGGCTTTCTTT. As protein: CASSQVGLLAFF.

CDR3 in DNA: TGCGCCAGCAGCTTGGTAGAGACCCAGTACTTC. This sequence encodes CASSLVETQYF. The genes are TRBV5-1 and TRBJ2-5, with no clear D. Germline V CDR1 and CDR2: SGHRS, YFSETQ. Trimming removed 0 bases from V and 4 bases from J, with 1 base in between. This CDR3 contains 11 residues.

This clone was recorded a few times. The CDR3 loop reads CSVAGFLEAFF. CDR3 bases: TGCAGCGTTGCTGGCTTCCTTGAAGCTTTCTTT. V usage is TRBV29-1 and J usage is TRBJ1-1, with D unresolved. Germline V gives CDR1 SQVTM, CDR2 ANQGSEA. Between the trimmed V and J ends, which lost 4 bases and 7 bases, there was a span of 10 bases. The CDR3 runs to 11 residues.

The chain is built from TRBV6-1 and TRBJ1-1; D is unclear. V was pared by 2 bases and J by 2 bases, with 6 bases between. This CDR3 comprises 13 residues. Germline V CDR1 and CDR2: MNHNS, SASEGT. CDR3 residues: CASSEWFNTEAFF. The CDR3 coding sequence is TGTGCCAGCAGTGAATGGTTCAACACTGAAGCTTTCTTT.

Relative to its sample, this clone is medium-sized. Other nucleotide sequences from this sample produce the same CDR3. The rearrangement links TRBV12-5 to TRBJ1-5, with D tentatively TRBD1 (5 bases). CDR1 and CDR2 (germline): LGHNT, FRNRAP. With 3 bases removed from V and 6 bases from J, the gap between germline ends came to 9 bases. The CDR3 sequence is 13 residues long. Here the CDR3 DNA reads TGTGCTAGTGGTTTAGGGGCGGGTCAGCCCCAGCATTTT. It specifies CASGLGAGQPQHF.

The chain is built from TRBV30 and TRBJ1-4, with TRBD1 matching over 8 bases. Losses at the gene ends were 4 bases for V and 8 bases for J; bases not matched to a gene: 6. The length of the CDR3 is 13 residues. Germline CDR1 is GTSNPN and CDR2 is SVGIG (reference sequence). The CDR3 loop is CAWTGGFREKLFF. CDR3 in DNA: TGTGCCTGGACAGGGGGCTTTCGAGAAAAACTGTTTTTT.

The genes are TRBV23-1 and TRBJ2-3, with 9 bases identical to TRBD1. TRBV23-1 is recorded as an ORF, its role being uncertain. The V gene end was trimmed by 3 bases and the J gene end by 2 bases; junction bases not matched to a gene: 6. CDR3 size: 16 residues. CDR3 coding DNA: TGCGCCAGCAGTCAGAGAGACAGGGGGTCCACAGATACGCAGTATTTT. It specifies CASSQRDRGSTDTQYF.